This T cell receptor beta chain is from a study of blood T cell repertoires in COVID-19. The table came from immunoSEQ multiplex PCR; TCRdb's copy has only in-frame clones and leaves some out. The top ten hold roughly 9% of the sample, which has about 140,000 clones, more than 60% seen once. From germline, CDR1 is SGDLS and CDR2 YYNGEE. The CDR3 extends over 14 amino acids. V shed 0 bases and J shed 8 bases, with 11 bases lying between them. This sequence originates from a woman in her forties or fifties with active or convalescent COVID-19. The sample consisted of peripheral blood. This chain uses TRBV9 with TRBJ1-4, with no clear D. The CDR3 region is CASSVDQEGEKLFF. The CDR3 region has the DNA TGTGCCAGCAGCGTAGACCAGGAGGGAGAAAAACTGTTTTTT.